The source of this T cell receptor beta chain is a study of tissue T cells after allogeneic stem cell transplantation. Method: immunoSEQ multiplex PCR; TCRdb's copy keeps in-frame clones and lacks some. The sample has some 12,000 clones, around two thirds seen once. The CDR3 length is 15 residues. V was cut by 0 bases and J by 4 bases, with 13 bases left in between. Germline CDR1 and CDR2: SGHDT and YYEEEE. This clone is labeled as medium-sized. The V and J genes are TRBV5-6 and TRBJ1-1; perhaps TRBD1 as D (6 bases). The specimen comprised tissue from the right colon, sampled at autopsy. The receptor comes from a woman aged 18 to 55 with breast cancer. The CDR3 loop is CASSLGITGSTEAFF. The DNA for the CDR3 is TGTGCCAGCAGCTTGGGGATTACAGGGAGCACTGAAGCTTTCTTT.